One sample yielded the 5 T cell receptor beta chains listed below, sequenced in a study of blood T cell repertoires in COVID-19. Clones were read by immunoSEQ multiplex PCR, and TCRdb kept only the in-frame ones, dropping some. The repertoire has under 300,000 clones, about 90% of them found once; the top ten carry approximately 1.8%. The sequencing input was PBMCs or T cells enriched from blood (not recorded which). The receptors were gathered from an older woman who had recovered from COVID-19.

The V and J genes are TRBV24-1 and TRBJ2-1, with 9 positions matching TRBD2. In germline, CDR1 is KGHDR, CDR2 SFDVKD. This CDR3 contains 16 residues. After removal of 4 bases from V and 10 bases from J, the junction contained 13 bases not matched to a gene. CDR3 region: CATSDPLAGAGGEQFF. The CDR3 DNA is TGTGCCACCAGTGACCCGTTAGCGGGAGCGGGGGGAGAGCAGTTCTTC.

V and J are TRBV6-6 and TRBJ2-2; 11 bases align to TRBD2. The germline V gene encodes CDR1 MNHNY and CDR2 SVGAGI (reference sequence). This CDR3 comprises 16 residues. V was clipped by 1 base and J by 5 bases; unmatched bases: 3. The CDR3 spells CASSYLTSGITGELFF. CDR3 sequence (DNA): TGTGCCAGCAGTTACTTGACTAGCGGGATAACCGGGGAGCTGTTTTTT.

V and J are TRBV5-4 and TRBJ2-7, with D perhaps TRBD2 (5 bases). The CDR3 is 14 residues long. Germline lookup yields CDR1 SGHNT and CDR2 YYREEE (reference sequence). The V gene lost 4 bases and the J gene lost 6 bases, with 17 bases spanning the gap. In DNA form, the CDR3 reads TGTGCCAGCAGCCCGGACTCCAGTTCCCCCGAGCAGTACTTC. It translates to CASSPDSSSPEQYF.

This clone has just a few counts. The chain uses TRBV5-4 and TRBJ2-2; D gene unclear. CDR1 and CDR2 (germline): SGHNT, YYREEE (reference sequence). Trimming took 3 bases from V and 1 from J, leaving 13 bases between them. The CDR3 consists of 16 residues. The CDR3 loop reads CASSSPLRGNTGELFF. For the CDR3, the DNA is TGTGCCAGCAGCTCCCCTCTTCGAGGGAACACCGGGGAGCTGTTTTTT.

The V call is TRBV5-4, the J call TRBJ2-1; maybe TRBD2 (7 bases). Looked up from germline, CDR1 is SGHNT and CDR2 is YYREEE (reference sequence). Trimming shortened V by 2 bases and J by 10 bases, and 16 bases separated the two germline ends. The CDR3 covers 14 residues. The CDR3 sequence: CASSFEGGPGEQFF. The DNA of the CDR3 is TGTGCCAGCAGCTTTGAGGGGGGGCCAGGAGAGCAGTTCTTC.